Included here is one TCR beta chain sequence, with context. This specimen comes from a study of blood T cell repertoires in COVID-19. Overall study context: The origin of the acute and convalescent COVID-19 samples was the United States, Italy and Spain. Sample material is recorded as cDNA or gDNA derived from T cells, B-cell-depleted T cells, or PBMCs.

Clones were read by immunoSEQ multiplex PCR, and TCRdb kept only the in-frame ones, dropping some. The data hold 250,000 to 350,000 clones, with around 87% observed a single time. The germline gives CDR1 MGHRA, CDR2 YSYEKL. J was trimmed by 4 bases and V by 3 bases; bases with no gene match: 5. This CDR3 contains 17 residues. This chain joins TRBV4-1 and TRBJ2-2; 13 nucleotides match TRBD2. The receptor comes from a woman under 40 who had recovered from COVID-19. Specimen: PBMCs or T cells enriched from blood (not recorded which). This CDR3 reads CASSQPGLAGITGELFF. CDR3 DNA sequence: TGCGCCAGCAGCCAGCCGGGACTAGCGGGGATCACCGGGGAGCTGTTTTTT.